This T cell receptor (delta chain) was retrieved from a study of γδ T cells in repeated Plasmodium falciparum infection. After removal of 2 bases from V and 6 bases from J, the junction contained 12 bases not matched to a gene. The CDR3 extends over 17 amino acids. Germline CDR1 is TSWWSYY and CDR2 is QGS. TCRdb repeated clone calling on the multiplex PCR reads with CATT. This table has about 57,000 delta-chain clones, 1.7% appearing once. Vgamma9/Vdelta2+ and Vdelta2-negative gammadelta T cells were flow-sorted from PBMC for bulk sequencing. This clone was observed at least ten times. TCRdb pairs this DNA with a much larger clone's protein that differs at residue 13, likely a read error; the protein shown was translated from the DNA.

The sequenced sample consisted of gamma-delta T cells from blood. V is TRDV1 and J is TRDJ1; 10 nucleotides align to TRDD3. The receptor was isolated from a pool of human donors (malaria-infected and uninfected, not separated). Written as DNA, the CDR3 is TGTGCTCTTGGGGAAGCTGTGTACTGGGGGATGGCCAATAAACTCATCTTT. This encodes CALGEAVYWGMANKLIF.